Following are 16 T cell receptor beta chains from one sample sequenced in a study of shared clonotypes between healthy human individuals. Assay: immunoSEQ multiplex PCR; the TCRdb copy retains only in-frame clones and omits some. The sample yields about 2.3 million clones, 92% seen once. Sequencing was carried out using naive CD4+ T cells from PBMCs. The subset denotes: CD45RA+ positively selected. These receptors all stem from a man younger than 35 in good health. Some clones in this sample may be carry-over from other donors' samples.

This chain joins TRBV18 and TRBJ2-7, with 9 bases matching TRBD2. The V gene end was trimmed by 2 bases and the J gene end by 1 base; junction bases not matched to a gene: 6. The CDR3 contains 16 residues. CDR1 KGHSH and CDR2 LQKENI come from the germline V gene. CDR3 loop: CASSPYKGLASYEQYF. The CDR3 DNA reads as TGTGCCAGCTCACCATACAAGGGACTAGCTTCCTACGAGCAGTACTTC.

As for this clone: The same CDR3 can be traced to other DNA sequences in this sample. The chain is built from TRBV10-3 and TRBJ2-3; D is uncertain. CDR1 and CDR2 (germline): ENHRY, SYGVKD. CDR3 size: 13 residues. V lost 4 bases and J lost 0, with 5 bases in between. CDR3 in DNA: TGTGCCATCAGTGGTTCGAGCACAGATACGCAGTATTTT. This sequence encodes CAISGSSTDTQYF.

To note about this clone: A junction boundary mismatches the germline segment, possibly from a read error. The chain has TRBV6-1 and TRBJ2-7, with TRBD2 matching 9 bases. This CDR3 is built from 17 residues. From germline, CDR1 is MNHNS and CDR2 SASEGT. In nucleotides, the CDR3 is TGTGCCATCAGTGAGGATGTCGCGGGAGGGCCGGATCACGAGCAGTACTTC. Translating it yields CAISEDVAGGPDHEQYF.

V and J are TRBV5-1 and TRBJ2-1, with D perhaps matching TRBD2 (5 bases). This CDR3 has 19 residues. Trimming removed 4 bases from V and 10 bases from J, with 33 bases in between. Germline lookup yields CDR1 SGHRS and CDR2 YFSETQ. CDR3 residues: CASSRGFTTVASPGREQFF. In DNA, the CDR3 is TGCGCCAGCAGCCGAGGATTCACTACTGTGGCTAGCCCTGGTAGGGAGCAGTTCTTC.

The CDR3 is CASSEGESADEKLFF. As DNA, the CDR3 is TGTGCCAGCAGCGAGGGGGAGTCGGCCGATGAAAAACTGTTTTTT. The rearrangement uses TRBV7-7 and TRBJ1-4, with D possibly matching TRBD1 (6 bases). This CDR3 contains 15 residues. The ends were cut back, 5 bases at V and 6 bases at J, with 16 bases in the middle. Germline assignment: CDR1 SSHAT and CDR2 FNYEAQ (reference sequence).

This chain uses TRBV11-3 with TRBJ1-1; D is uncertain. V dropped 1 base and J dropped 1 base, with 7 bases sitting between them. The CDR3 spans 14 residues. CDR1 SGHNT and CDR2 YENEEA come from the germline V gene. The CDR3 here is CASSLVGQNTEAFF. For the CDR3, the DNA is TGTGCCAGCAGCTTAGTAGGGCAGAACACTGAAGCTTTCTTT.

As concerns this clone: The same CDR3 also results from other DNA sequences found in this sample. The rearrangement joins TRBV5-4 to TRBJ2-1; D gene ambiguous. V was clipped by 1 base and J by 1 base, with 9 bases between them. Germline CDR1 reads SGHNT; CDR2 reads YYREEE (reference sequence). This CDR3 region has 15 residues. In DNA form, the CDR3 reads TGTGCCAGCAGCTTGAGTGTGTCTTCCTACAATGAGCAGTTCTTC. Translating gives CASSLSVSSYNEQFF. The full variable domain, rest sourced from reference TRBV5-4 and TRBJ2-1, is ETGVTQSPTHLIKTRGQQVTLRCSSQSGHNTVSWYQQALGQGPQFIFQYYREEENGRGNFPPRFSGLQFPNYSSELNVNALELDDSALYLCASSLSVSSYNEQFFGPGTRLTVL.

The chain has TRBV7-2 and TRBJ2-2; TRBD2 agrees at 7 bases. V trimming: 5 bases; J trimming: 3 bases; junction bases outside the gene matches: 12. CDR3 length: 17 amino acids. Germline CDR1 reads SGHTA; CDR2 reads FQGNSA. Written as DNA, the CDR3 is TGTGCCAGCAGCCCAAGAGGGAGGGAGCGGGACACCGGGGAGCTGTTTTTT. Translation: CASSPRGRERDTGELFF.

The table lists this clone with a count of one. Other nucleotide sequences from this sample produce the same CDR3. This sequence joins TRBV28 and TRBJ2-1; no clear D gene. CDR1 and CDR2 (germline): MDHEN, SYDVKM. The CDR3 is 12 residues long. V lost 2 bases and J 7 bases, leaving 6 bases between the germline ends. DNA of the CDR3: TGTGCCAGCAGTTTAAGCAGAAATGAGCAGTTCTTC. Its protein product is CASSLSRNEQFF.

The chain links TRBV5-1 to TRBJ1-2, with 8 bases aligning to TRBD1. CDR3 length: 13 amino acids. The V gene end was trimmed by 2 bases and the J gene end by 6 bases; junction bases not matched to a gene: 3. The germline V gene encodes CDR1 SGHRS and CDR2 YFSETQ. The CDR3 bases are TGCGCCAGCAGCTTCAGGGGGCTTGATGGCTACACCTTC. Translated: CASSFRGLDGYTF.

This clone was observed a handful of times. The chain has TRBV29-1 and TRBJ1-1; TRBD1 matches at 7 bases. The ends lost 7 bases at V and 7 bases at J; junction bases unmatched: 12. The CDR3 runs 13 residues. Germline V lookup: CDR1 SQVTM, CDR2 ANQGSEA. The CDR3 DNA follows: TGCAGCGCCTCGACAGGGATGGGCGATGAAGCTTTCTTT. This translates into CSASTGMGDEAFF.

The chain joins TRBV10-3 to TRBJ2-1; D possibly corresponds to TRBD2 (5 bases). Trimming removed 9 bases at V and 7 bases at J, with 16 bases between. Per the germline V gene, CDR1 is ENHRY and CDR2 is SYGVKD. The CDR3 extends over 13 amino acids. In nucleotides, the CDR3 is TGTGCCATGGCCGCTCTTAGGGAGAATGAGCAGTTCTTC. Protein sequence: CAMAALRENEQFF.

The rearrangement uses TRBV7-2 and TRBJ1-2; the D is unclear. The ends were cut back, 1 base at V and 3 bases at J, with 12 bases in the middle. Per germline, CDR1 SGHTA and CDR2 FQGNSA. This CDR3 has 15 residues. The DNA for the CDR3 is TGTGCCAGCAGCTTAGATCCTGAGGGTTACTATGGCTACACCTTC. Protein product: CASSLDPEGYYGYTF.

The V gene is TRBV10-3, the J gene TRBJ2-5, with D maybe TRBD2 (6 bases). The length of the CDR3 is 16 residues. Germline V gene lookup returns CDR1 ENHRY and CDR2 SYGVKD. With 1 base removed from V and 3 bases from J, the gap between germline ends came to 15 bases. This CDR3 reads CAISEWGMEGEETQYF. Here the CDR3 DNA reads TGTGCCATCAGTGAGTGGGGGATGGAGGGAGAAGAGACCCAGTACTTC.

This chain links TRBV6-5 with TRBJ2-1, with a tentative D call TRBD2 (7 bases). Germline V lookup: CDR1 MNHEY, CDR2 SVGAGI. The V end lost 4 bases, the J end lost 8 bases, and 21 bases lay between the germline ends. The CDR3 runs 16 residues. The CDR3 coding sequence is TGTGCCAGCAGTTGGAACAGGGATACTAGCGTCTATGAGCAGTTCTTC. It codes for CASSWNRDTSVYEQFF.

This rearrangement joins TRBV6-1 to TRBJ1-5; possible D gene TRBD1, 6 bases. This CDR3 has 14 residues. Germline CDR1 and CDR2: MNHNS and SASEGT. V was shortened by 6 bases and J by 9 bases, with 18 bases between the two germline ends. The CDR3 here is CASRLQGGSWPQHF. DNA for the CDR3: TGTGCCAGCAGGTTACAGGGCGGTTCGTGGCCCCAGCATTTT.